This T cell receptor (beta chain) is drawn from a study of cytomegalovirus exposure and HLA in healthy donors. Amplification used 60 Vbeta primers and 13 Jbeta primers. Some clones are missing from TCRdb's copy, which holds only in-frame ones; the method was immunoSEQ multiplex PCR. The sample consists of approximately 150,000 clones, around two thirds of them appearing once. The CDR3 runs to 16 residues. CDR1 is SGHKS and CDR2 is YYEKEE in the germline V gene (reference sequence). V lost 0 bases, J lost 4 bases, and 3 bases stayed unmatched. The sequenced material came from PBMCs. This chain links TRBV5-5 with TRBJ2-3, with 12 bases fitting TRBD2. This sequence originates from a man under 40 in good health and CMV-seropositive. This CDR3 reads CASSLGASGRADTQYF. The CDR3 DNA reads as TGTGCCAGCAGCTTGGGGGCTAGCGGGAGGGCAGATACGCAGTATTTT.